Below, 22 T cell receptor beta chains from the same sample are listed, as sequenced in a study of tumor-infiltrating lymphocytes in primary liver carcinoma. Synthesis of TCR beta cDNA was carried out from 500 ng total RNA with a constant-region primer. Nested multiplex PCR, run for three rounds with slightly modified ARM-PCR, yielded TCR beta libraries. For roughly 10 cycles apiece, the opening two PCR rounds ran with TRBV1-TRBV30 forward primers and a C-beta reverse primer. TCRdb fed the multiplex PCR reads into MiXCR, producing one record per CDR3 protein. Here the sample spans fewer than 400,000 distinct CDR3 sequences, about three fifths being singletons. Germline DNA was also extracted, and blood RNA was taken from unsorted whole blood. Sequenced: peripheral blood. Every receptor here comes from a woman younger than 45 with primary liver carcinoma and hepatitis B virus infection.

This clonotype was found many times. The chain links TRBV12-3 or TRBV12-4 to TRBJ2-2; D unresolved. Trimming took 2 bases from V and 0 from J, leaving 7 bases between them. This CDR3 is 15 amino acids long. The CDR3 nucleotides are TGTGCCAGCAGTTTACTACCCTCGAACACCGGGGAGCTGTTTTTT. Protein sequence: CASSLLPSNTGELFF.

As to this clonotype: A much bigger clone sits one base away, suggesting this may be a read error. The gene calls are TRBV6-6 and TRBJ2-3; no clear D. The CDR3 covers 13 residues. Germline assignment: CDR1 MNHNY and CDR2 SVGAGI (reference sequence). DNA for the CDR3: TGTGCCAGCAGCCCACCGAACACAGATACGCAGTGTTTT. The encoded protein is CASSPPNTDTQCF.

This chain links TRBV6-2 or TRBV6-3 with TRBJ2-7; 7 bases are shared with TRBD2. Germline loops: CDR1 MNHEY, CDR2 SVGEGT. With V trimmed by 0 bases and J by 4 bases, 9 bases remained unmatched. The CDR3 has 16 amino acids. The CDR3 DNA reads TGTGCCAGCAGTTACTCGACTAGCCTCCCCTCTTACGAGCAGTACTTC. It translates to CASSYSTSLPSYEQYF.

To note about this clonotype: A read error may explain this, as a much larger clone is one base away. V usage is TRBV12-3 or TRBV12-4 and J usage is TRBJ2-2; 14 nucleotides line up with TRBD2. This CDR3 has 18 amino acids. The CDR3 nucleotides are TGTGCCAGCTGTTTCCCGACTAGCGGGAGGGCTGACACCGGGGAGCTGTTTTTT. Its protein product is CASCFPTSGRADTGELFF.

This clonotype occurred once. The chain recombines TRBV10-1 with TRBJ2-5, with a weak D call TRBD1 (7 bases). V lost 7 bases and J 2 bases, leaving 11 bases between the germline ends. In germline, CDR1 is WNHNN, CDR2 SYGVQD (reference sequence). The CDR3 sequence is 13 residues long. The CDR3 reads CASMGGQQETQYF. CDR3 in DNA: TGCGCCAGCATGGGGGGACAGCAAGAGACCCAGTACTTC.

Concerning this clonotype: With a much larger clone just one base away, this may be a read error. The chain employs TRBV12-3 or TRBV12-4 and TRBJ2-7; 9 bases agree with TRBD1. V lost 9 bases and J lost 7; bases outside the gene matches: 7. The CDR3 runs to 12 residues. The CDR3 DNA follows: TGTGCCAGGAGGGACAGGGAGGGGGAGCAGTACTTC. Its protein is CARRDREGEQYF.

As regards this clonotype: At one end, the junction sequence differs from germline, possibly due to a read error. The V and J genes are TRBV13 and TRBJ2-5; possibly TRBD1 or TRBD2 for D (6 bases each). CDR1 and CDR2 (germline): PRHDT, FYEKMQ (reference sequence). There are 15 residues in the CDR3. CDR3 DNA: TGTGCCGGCAGCTTATCTGCAGGAGGGGGAGAGACCCAGTACTTC. It specifies CAGSLSAGGGETQYF.

This clonotype was counted many times. This chain uses TRBV6-2 or TRBV6-3 with TRBJ2-5; maybe TRBD2 (6 bases). V shed 0 bases and J shed 1 base, with 15 bases lying between them. CDR1 is MNHEY and CDR2 is SVGEGT in the germline V gene. The CDR3 covers 17 residues. CDR3 loop: CASSYSWGSGTQETQYF. The CDR3 nucleotides read TGTGCCAGCAGTTACTCATGGGGTAGCGGCACCCAAGAGACCCAGTACTTC.

Concerning this clonotype: Given a much more abundant clone one base away, this may be a read error. CDR3 region: CASSRLTGQSYNEQSF. CDR3 nucleotides: TGTGCCAGCAGTCGTCTAACAGGGCAATCCTACAATGAGCAGTCCTTC. This rearrangement joins TRBV6-5 to TRBJ2-1; TRBD1 is a possible D gene (6 bases). The CDR3 extends over 16 amino acids. The germline V gene has CDR1 MNHEY and CDR2 SVGAGI.

The table lists this clonotype with a few counts. This chain connects TRBV13 to TRBJ2-7, with D perhaps matching TRBD2 (6 bases). CDR1 PRHDT and CDR2 FYEKMQ come from the germline V gene (reference sequence). The CDR3 is 13 residues long. Between the trimmed V and J ends, which lost 5 bases and 3 bases, there was a span of 11 bases. The CDR3 here is CASSPSGVYEQYF. For the CDR3, the DNA is TGTGCCAGCAGCCCATCGGGGGTCTACGAGCAGTACTTC.

A remark on this clonotype: A much larger clone is a single base away; this may be a read error. The chain employs TRBV6-6 and TRBJ2-5, with a tentative D call TRBD1 (5 bases). V was pared by 2 bases and J by 1 base, with 14 bases between. CDR1 and CDR2 (germline): MNHNY, SVGAGI (reference sequence). This CDR3 contains 16 residues. As DNA, the CDR3 is TGTGCCAGCAGTTACGGCACAGGCTCCTCCCAAGAGACCCAGTACTTC. This translates into CASSYGTGSSQETQYF.

This clonotype showed up many times. CDR3 in DNA: TGTGCCAGCAGTTTTCGGGGTTTGGGCACCGGGGAGCTGTTTTTT. Residues: CASSFRGLGTGELFF. J is TRBJ2-2 and V is TRBV12-3 or TRBV12-4; D possibly corresponds to TRBD2 (5 bases). V was clipped by 3 bases and J by 4 bases, with 12 bases between them. CDR3 length equals 15 residues.

This clonotype was seen many times. The chain is built from TRBV4-1 and TRBJ2-2; possibly TRBD2 for D (6 bases). Trimming took off 4 bases at V and 0 bases at J, with 12 bases between the two ends. The V gene's germline CDR1 is MGHRA and CDR2 YSYEKL. CDR3 length: 16 residues. Here the CDR3 DNA reads TGCGCCAGCAGCCTTTTTAGCGGCGCGAACACCGGGGAGCTGTTTTTT. As protein: CASSLFSGANTGELFF.

This clonotype has a handful of counts. This CDR3 reads CASSLPKAGQGYEQYF. In nucleotides, the CDR3 is TGTGCCAGCAGCTTGCCCAAAGCGGGACAGGGCTACGAGCAGTACTTC. The chain has TRBV5-6 and TRBJ2-7; 9 bases are a match to TRBD1. Germline loops: CDR1 SGHDT, CDR2 YYEEEE. The junction had 8 bases not matched to a gene; V was cut back by 1 base and J by 3 bases. The CDR3 runs to 16 residues.

In the case of this clonotype: A read error is possible here, since a much larger clone lies one base away. The chain couples TRBV12-3 or TRBV12-4 to TRBJ2-3; D remains ambiguous. V lost 6 bases and J lost 6, with 10 bases in between. This CDR3 contains 12 residues. CDR3 region: CASSQIRDTQYF. For the CDR3, the DNA is TGTGCCAGCAGCCAGATCCGGGATACGCAGTATTTT.

The CDR3 region has the DNA TGCGCCAGCACCCGATCACTAGGAAGTAGCTCCTACAATGAGCAGTTCTTC. Translating gives CASTRSLGSSSYNEQFF. The chain employs TRBV10-2 and TRBJ2-1, with a possible D match to TRBD2 (5 bases). The CDR3 has 17 residues. Trimming stripped 7 bases from V and 0 bases from J, with 19 bases between. Germline loops: CDR1 WSHSY, CDR2 SAAADI.

The rearrangement links TRBV10-3 to TRBJ2-5, with a tentative D call TRBD1 (5 bases). CDR1 and CDR2 (germline): ENHRY, SYGVKD. The CDR3 length is 13 residues. The V gene lost 6 bases and the J gene lost 7 bases, with 15 bases spanning the gap. The DNA of the CDR3 is TGTGCCATCAGGGGGCAGGACACCGGGACCCAGTACTTC. Its translation: CAIRGQDTGTQYF.

Only one count was recorded for this clonotype. No conserved phenylalanine or tryptophan ends this CDR3, so it is likely a read error. This rearrangement joins TRBV28 to TRBJ2-7, with 11 positions matching TRBD2. This CDR3 is 15 amino acids long. The germline V gene has CDR1 MDHEN and CDR2 SYDVKM. Trimming at V came to 5 bases and at J to 2 bases, leaving 5 bases not matched to a gene. The CDR3 DNA follows: TGTGCCAGCAGTCTTAGCGGGAGGGTTACCTACGAGCAGTACTCC. This gives the protein CASSLSGRVTYEQYS.

On this clonotype itself: The junction does not match germline at one end; this may be a read error. The genes are TRBV11-3 and TRBJ2-5, with D perhaps matching TRBD1 or TRBD2 (6 bases each). The CDR3 consists of 15 residues. Germline V gene data show CDR1 as SGHNT and CDR2 as YENEEA. The CDR3 sequence: CASSLEGGTWSTQYF. The CDR3 coding sequence is TGTGCAAGCAGCCTGGAAGGAGGGACATGGTCGACCCAGTACTTC. Looking up the rest from reference TRBV11-3 and TRBJ2-5 gives the full variable domain: EAGVVQSPRYKIIEKKQPVAFWCNPISGHNTLYWYLQNLGQGPELLIRYENEEAVDDSQLPKDRFSAERLKGVDSTLKIQPAELGDSAVYLCASSLEGGTWSTQYFGPGTRLLVL.

This clonotype was detected ten times or more. The chain combines TRBV11-2 with TRBJ2-1; 9 bases are shared with TRBD1. CDR1 and CDR2 (germline): SGHAT, FQNNGV. The CDR3 is made up of 12 amino acids. V was clipped by 5 bases and J by 7 bases; unmatched bases: 0. The CDR3: CASSGTGNEQFF. The CDR3 bases are TGTGCCAGCAGCGGGACAGGGAATGAGCAGTTCTTC.

The rearrangement links TRBV7-9 to TRBJ2-7, with 8 bases matching TRBD2. Germline trimming cut 4 bases from V and 0 bases from J; bases unmatched to any gene: 5. CDR3 length: 15 residues. CDR1 is SEHNR and CDR2 is FQNEAQ in the germline V gene (reference sequence). The CDR3 coding sequence is TGTGCCAGCAGCTCCCCGAGCGGGAGCTCCTACGAGCAGTACTTC. This sequence encodes CASSSPSGSSYEQYF.

As concerns this clonotype: The junction shows a germline mismatch at one end, possibly a read error. The chain uses TRBV4-2 and TRBJ1-4, with TRBD1 matching 7 bases. The CDR3 has 17 residues. The V gene's germline CDR1 is LGHNA and CDR2 YNFKEQ. CDR3 DNA sequence: TGTCCCAGTAGCCAAGATAGGGGTACAGGGGTGGCCGAAAAACTGTTTTTT. This codes for CPSSQDRGTGVAEKLFF.